This section outlines one T cell receptor beta chain sequence together with its context. Its antigen is as yet unknown. The data were produced by immunoSEQ multiplex PCR, yet TCRdb's version contains in-frame clones alone and is incomplete. The table lists roughly 120,000 clones, around 94% of them singletons, with 2.5% to 3.5% in the top ten. The CDR3 is 12 residues long. V lost 7 bases and J lost 0, with 7 bases in between. Germline V gives CDR1 MDHEN, CDR2 SYDVKM. The sample comes from a study of T cell responses to AZD1222 COVID-19 vaccine. Overall study findings and caveats: At 160-218 and 743-854, vaccine-associated CD4 TCRs were dominant, and they spanned spike. A mostly white British donor set with more females was recruited, and clonal diversity was possibly underestimated. The peak T cell response came first, and repertoires were sampled only after it. Spike-specific TCR breadth and depth rose after two AZD1222 doses.

The V call is TRBV28, the J call TRBJ2-7, with D hard to call. The sequencing used peripheral blood, collected on day 0 of AZD1222 vaccination. The sequence derives from an adult in good health. The CDR3 spells CASKKDSYEQYF. CDR3 nucleotides: TGTGCCAGCAAAAAAGACTCCTACGAGCAGTACTTC.